The source of this T cell receptor beta chain is a study of CXCR3-negative and CXCR3-positive naive CD8 T cells. The authors made the TRB cDNA libraries by 5' RACE using UMI labels. TCRdb reprocessed the 5' RACE reads and reports one entry per CDR3 protein, with no DNA. Seen in this sample are over 100,000 distinct CDR3 sequences; the ten most common clones hold 0.29%. The CDR3 runs to 16 residues. Looked up from germline, CDR1 is MNHEY and CDR2 is SMNVEV (reference sequence). The study, taken as a whole, reports: CXCR3-negative and CXCR3-positive naive cells shared comparable TRBV-TRBJ usage, but memory cells did not.

Details on this clonotype: The target antigen is unknown.

The TCR comes from a human donor in good health. Some clones in this sample may be carry-over from other donors' samples. The chain couples TRBV27 to TRBJ1-5; TCRdb gives TRBD1 as the D gene, but with no DNA this cannot be confirmed. What was sequenced was naive CXCR3- CD8+ T cells from blood. Subset noted: CD45RO-CCR7+CD27+CD95- naive CD8+ T cells lacking CXCR3 (TNR3-). CDR3 amino acids: CASSPRGTGAHQPQHF.